The 27 T cell receptor beta chains given below trace back to one sample, sequenced in a study of shared clonotypes between healthy human individuals. The assay was immunoSEQ multiplex PCR, and TCRdb's table has in-frame clones only and misses some. Of roughly 2,500,000 clones in the sample, approximately 93% were seen once. The source material was naive CD4+ T cells from PBMCs. This sample's subset: CD45RA+ positively selected. Receptor source: a man between 18 and 29 years old in good health. Some clones in this sample may be carry-over from other donors' samples.

The V gene is TRBV6-6, the J gene TRBJ1-5; 9 bases agree with TRBD1. J lost 2 bases, V lost 4 bases, and 6 bases had no gene match. This CDR3 is built from 16 residues. Germline V gene lookup returns CDR1 MNHNY and CDR2 SVGAGI (reference sequence). CDR3 loop: CASSSTTGGRNQPQHF. The DNA for the CDR3 is TGTGCCAGCAGTTCCACGACAGGGGGTCGCAATCAGCCCCAGCATTTT.

CDR3 bases: TGTGCCAGTAGTCTTTCAATAGTGGGGGCTAGCACAGATACGCAGTATTTT. It specifies CASSLSIVGASTDTQYF. The chain recombines TRBV19 with TRBJ2-3, with D possibly TRBD1 on 6 matching bases. The V and J ends lost 5 bases and 0 bases respectively, with 18 bases between them. The CDR3 runs 17 residues. CDR1 and CDR2 from the germline V gene are LNHDA and SQIVND (reference sequence).

V and J are TRBV5-6 and TRBJ1-1; D is unresolved. The CDR3 has 15 amino acids. CDR1 and CDR2 (germline): SGHDT, YYEEEE. Trimming took off 2 bases at V and 2 bases at J, with 13 bases between the two ends. The CDR3 DNA is TGTGCCAGCAGCTTAGGGCAGGTTATAAACACTGAAGCTTTCTTT. This codes for CASSLGQVINTEAFF.

The chain has TRBV5-1 and TRBJ2-1, with TRBD2 identical over 12 bases. Trimming at V came to 2 bases and at J to 7 bases, leaving 7 bases not matched to a gene. Germline values: CDR1 SGHRS, CDR2 YFSETQ. The CDR3 is 16 residues long. The CDR3 nucleotides are TGCGCCAGCAGCTTCCAGACTAGCGGGAGAGGAAATGAGCAGTTCTTC. It yields the protein CASSFQTSGRGNEQFF.

The chain is built from TRBV5-1 and TRBJ2-2; D gene ambiguous. This CDR3 has 14 residues. Trimming took off 2 bases at V and 3 bases at J, with 8 bases between the two ends. The V gene's germline CDR1 is SGHRS and CDR2 YFSETQ. The chain's CDR3 is CASSFPGYTGELFF. DNA for the CDR3: TGCGCCAGCAGCTTCCCGGGTTACACCGGGGAGCTGTTTTTT.

The rearrangement joins TRBV5-1 to TRBJ1-2, with TRBD1 identical over 9 bases. J lost 6 bases, V lost 2 bases, and 2 bases had no gene match. Germline V lookup: CDR1 SGHRS, CDR2 YFSETQ. The CDR3 has 13 residues. The CDR3 DNA reads TGCGCCAGCAGCTTACAGGGGGCTGATGGCTACACCTTC. Amino acids: CASSLQGADGYTF.

V usage is TRBV5-4 and J usage is TRBJ2-5, with D possibly called TRBD1 or TRBD2 (5 bases each). The tail of the sequence fits TRBJ2-7 better, so the J call may be wrong. Per germline, CDR1 SGHNT and CDR2 YYREEE (reference sequence). The CDR3 length is 15 residues. CDR3 DNA: TGTGCCAGCAGTTTGACCGGGACGGAGAACTACGAGCAGTACTTC. It is translated as CASSLTGTENYEQYF.

V usage is TRBV2 and J usage is TRBJ2-7; 9 nucleotides line up with TRBD1. With 6 bases clipped from V and 3 bases from J, the junction kept 6 bases outside the gene matches. The CDR3 extends over 14 amino acids. The germline V gene has CDR1 SNHLY and CDR2 FYNNEI. CDR3 amino acids: CASRTRDRVYEQYF. CDR3 nucleotide sequence: TGTGCCAGCAGGACCCGGGACAGGGTCTACGAGCAGTACTTC. Full variable domain (outside the CDR3, taken from reference TRBV2 and TRBJ2-7): EPEVTQTPSHQVTQMGQEVILRCVPISNHLYFYWYRQILGQKVEFLVSFYNNEISEKSEIFDDQFSVERPDGSNFTLKIRSTKLEDSAMYFCASRTRDRVYEQYFGPGTRLTVT.

Turning to this clone: Distinct nucleotide sequences in the sample also encode this CDR3. The chain recombines TRBV27 with TRBJ2-5, with 8 bases that match TRBD2. The CDR3 covers 15 residues. J lost 2 bases, V lost 6 bases, and 8 bases had no gene match. The V gene's germline CDR1 is MNHEY and CDR2 SMNVEV (reference sequence). The CDR3 spells CASSISGGVQETQYF. CDR3 DNA: TGTGCCAGCAGCATCTCGGGAGGGGTACAAGAGACCCAGTACTTC.

CDR3 in amino acids: CASSPAGYRDRNDQPQHF. In nucleotides, the CDR3 is TGTGCCAGCAGCCCAGCGGGGTACCGGGACAGAAACGATCAGCCCCAGCATTTT. This sequence joins TRBV14 and TRBJ1-5; 7 bases line up with TRBD1. The germline CDR1 and CDR2 sequences are SGHDN and FVKESK. The CDR3 consists of 18 residues. With V trimmed by 4 bases and J by 5 bases, 17 bases remained unmatched.

V usage is TRBV11-2 and J usage is TRBJ2-1, with TRBD2 matching 9 bases. CDR1 SGHAT and CDR2 FQNNGV come from the germline V gene. Trimming removed 0 bases from V and 5 bases from J; junction bases left unmatched: 8. This CDR3 region has 17 residues. CDR3: CASSLDRRTSGHNEQFF. CDR3 coding DNA: TGTGCCAGCAGCTTAGATAGGAGAACTAGCGGGCACAATGAGCAGTTCTTC.

The J gene is TRBJ2-7, the V gene TRBV5-1, with 7 bases lining up with TRBD2. Germline V gene lookup returns CDR1 SGHRS and CDR2 YFSETQ. This CDR3 is built from 16 residues. Trimming removed 0 bases from V and 5 bases from J; junction bases left unmatched: 11. The CDR3 loop is CASSLGLAVGPDEQYF. In nucleotides, the CDR3 is TGCGCCAGCAGCTTGGGGCTAGCGGTGGGGCCGGACGAGCAGTACTTC.

V usage is TRBV7-2 and J usage is TRBJ2-4; D call uncertain. Germline-derived CDR1 and CDR2 are SGHTA and FQGNSA. The CDR3 has 16 residues. The germline V and J ends were trimmed by 1 base and 0 bases, with 10 bases remaining between them. CDR3 loop: CASSLELGLAKNIQYF. The CDR3 coding sequence is TGTGCCAGCAGCTTAGAGTTAGGGCTAGCCAAAAACATTCAGTACTTC.

The rearrangement uses TRBV7-9 and TRBJ2-2; TRBD1 matches at 7 bases. Germline-derived CDR1 and CDR2 are SEHNR and FQNEAQ (reference sequence). The junction had 11 bases not matched to a gene; V was cut back by 3 bases and J by 4 bases. The CDR3 runs to 17 residues. In DNA form, the CDR3 reads TGTGCCAGCAGCTTCACCCTTCAGGGACAGCCCACCGGGGAGCTGTTTTTT. It is translated as CASSFTLQGQPTGELFF.

The genes are TRBV12-5 and TRBJ2-1; 8 bases are a match to TRBD2. Germline V gene sequence: CDR1 LGHNT, CDR2 FRNRAP. The trim removed 5 bases at V and 8 bases at J, leaving 5 bases unmatched. The CDR3 totals 13 residues. CDR3 amino acids: CASGGLAVDEQFF. The CDR3 DNA reads TGTGCTAGTGGTGGACTAGCTGTCGATGAGCAGTTCTTC.

The genes are TRBV2 and TRBJ2-2; no firm D call. This CDR3 has 12 amino acids. Trimming stripped 7 bases from V and 8 bases from J, with 11 bases between. Germline V CDR1 and CDR2: SNHLY, FYNNEI. The CDR3 sequence is CASTLTGGELFF. The CDR3 coding sequence is TGTGCCAGCACTCTAACCGGGGGGGAGCTGTTTTTT.

The genes are TRBV11-2 and TRBJ2-2, with D maybe TRBD1 (5 bases). CDR3 length: 17 amino acids. V shed 5 bases and J shed 1 base, with 17 bases lying between them. CDR1 is SGHAT, CDR2 FQNNGV, per germline. Here the CDR3 reads CASSLTSNTGNTGELFF. The CDR3 DNA reads TGTGCCAGCAGCCTTACTTCCAACACAGGGAACACCGGGGAGCTGTTTTTT.

The chain has TRBV6-1 and TRBJ2-2, with 9 positions matching TRBD2. CDR1 is MNHNS, CDR2 SASEGT, per germline. The CDR3 extends over 15 amino acids. Trimming took 2 bases from V and 7 from J; bases not matched to a gene: 5. In DNA form, the CDR3 reads TGTGCCAGCAGTGAAAAGCGGGAGGACATCGGGGAGCTGTTTTTT. This translates into CASSEKREDIGELFF.

V gene TRBV2 combines with J gene TRBJ2-3, with 10 bases identical to TRBD2. V shed 7 bases, J shed 1 base, and the junction held 2 bases outside the gene matches. The CDR3 totals 14 residues. Germline V lookup: CDR1 SNHLY, CDR2 FYNNEI. In DNA, the CDR3 is TGTGCCAGCACCCTAGCGGGAGGCACAGATACGCAGTATTTT. It codes for CASTLAGGTDTQYF.

The rearrangement joins TRBV28 to TRBJ1-2; maybe TRBD1 (6 bases). V lost 6 bases, J lost 3 bases, and 17 bases lay in between. The CDR3 is made up of 15 amino acids. Germline CDR1 and CDR2: MDHEN and SYDVKM. CDR3 in DNA: TGTGCCAGCAGCCAAGCGGACAGTTCGTACTATGGCTACACCTTC. It translates to CASSQADSSYYGYTF.

The chain couples TRBV6-4 to TRBJ2-5; TRBD1 matches at 7 bases. The junction had 5 bases not matched to a gene; V was cut back by 0 bases and J by 4 bases. Germline V gives CDR1 MRHNA, CDR2 SNTAGT. This CDR3 contains 15 residues. DNA for the CDR3: TGTGCCAGCAGTGACTCGACAGGGTCTGGAGAGACCCAGTACTTC. It is translated as CASSDSTGSGETQYF.

The rearrangement uses TRBV28 and TRBJ1-2, with 9 bases identical to TRBD1. The CDR3 spans 15 residues. The V gene's germline CDR1 is MDHEN and CDR2 SYDVKM. J lost 13 bases, V lost 5 bases, and 17 bases had no gene match. CDR3 in DNA: TGTGCCAGCAGTACCCACCAGGGACAGGGCTATTTGGGCACCTTC. Protein: CASSTHQGQGYLGTF.

The chain is built from TRBV5-4 and TRBJ1-1; 9 nucleotides line up with TRBD1. From germline, CDR1 is SGHNT and CDR2 YYREEE (reference sequence). The trim removed 3 bases at V and 2 bases at J, leaving 5 bases unmatched. The CDR3 runs 15 residues. The CDR3 is CASSSGTGRNTEAFF. CDR3 sequence (DNA): TGTGCCAGCAGCTCGGGGACAGGGAGAAACACTGAAGCTTTCTTT.

The V and J genes are TRBV5-1 and TRBJ1-3; D uncertain. Germline values: CDR1 SGHRS, CDR2 YFSETQ. Trimming took 1 base from V and 4 from J, leaving 12 bases between them. CDR3 length: 15 amino acids. The CDR3 DNA sequence: TGCGCCAGCAGCTTGCCCGGGGTCTCGGGAAACACCATATATTTT. It specifies CASSLPGVSGNTIYF.

This chain uses TRBV18 with TRBJ2-7, with D perhaps TRBD2 (5 bases). V was pared by 3 bases and J by 5 bases, with 17 bases between. Germline V gives CDR1 KGHSH, CDR2 LQKENI. The CDR3 is 15 residues long. The chain's CDR3 is CASSPLPWEIDEQYF. Written as DNA, the CDR3 is TGTGCCAGCTCACCCTTGCCGTGGGAGATTGACGAGCAGTACTTC. The full variable domain, completed using reference TRBV18 and TRBJ2-7, is NAGVMQNPRHLVRRRGQEARLRCSPMKGHSHVYWYRQLPEEGLKFMVYLQKENIIDESGMPKERFSAEFPKEGPSILRIQQVVRGDSAAYFCASSPLPWEIDEQYFGPGTRLTVT.

The J gene is TRBJ1-1, the V gene TRBV5-1; 7 bases map to TRBD1. Germline-derived CDR1 and CDR2 are SGHRS and YFSETQ. The CDR3 sequence is 16 residues long. V shed 0 bases, J shed 4 bases, and the junction held 9 bases outside the gene matches. The CDR3 DNA follows: TGCGCCAGCAGCTTGGGTCCAGGGGGGCCCTCCACTGAAGCTTTCTTT. Encoded protein: CASSLGPGGPSTEAFF.

This chain uses TRBV7-8 with TRBJ2-1; D is perhaps TRBD1 (5 bases). Looked up from germline, CDR1 is SGHVS and CDR2 is FQNEAQ. The germline V and J ends were trimmed by 5 bases and 6 bases, with 17 bases remaining between them. CDR3 length equals 15 residues. The CDR3: CASSHVRWGRNEQFF. CDR3 sequence (DNA): TGTGCCAGCAGCCACGTGCGTTGGGGCCGCAATGAGCAGTTCTTC.